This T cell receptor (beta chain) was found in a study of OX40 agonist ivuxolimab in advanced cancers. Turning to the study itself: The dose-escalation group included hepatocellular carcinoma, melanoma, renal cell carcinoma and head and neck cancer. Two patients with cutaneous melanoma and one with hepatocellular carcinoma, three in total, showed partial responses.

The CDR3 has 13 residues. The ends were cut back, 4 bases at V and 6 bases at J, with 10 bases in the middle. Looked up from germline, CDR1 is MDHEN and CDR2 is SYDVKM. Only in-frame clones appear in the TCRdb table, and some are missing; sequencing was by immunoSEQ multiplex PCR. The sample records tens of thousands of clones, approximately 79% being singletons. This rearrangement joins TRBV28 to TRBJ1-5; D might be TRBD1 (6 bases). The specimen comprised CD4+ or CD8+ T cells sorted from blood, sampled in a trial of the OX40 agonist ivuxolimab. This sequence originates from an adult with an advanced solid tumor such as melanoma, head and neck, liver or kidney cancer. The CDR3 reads CASSSQGIQPQHF. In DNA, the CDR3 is TGTGCCAGCAGTTCACAGGGTATTCAGCCCCAGCATTTT.